This T cell receptor beta chain was sequenced for a study of regulatory T cells in long-lasting Graves disease. Study results and limitations: Thyroid tissue was not sampled; only peripheral blood was. Newly diagnosed patients had higher TCR diversity than persistent Graves' patients did.

HTBI primers from iRepertoire and Arm-PCR of CDR3 regions yielded the TCR beta libraries. TCRdb itself ran the multiplex PCR reads through MiXCR, one entry per CDR3 protein. The table lists 580,000 or so distinct CDR3 sequences, 15% to 20% of them singletons. This clonotype appeared many times. Antigen unknown. Indicated time point: newly diagnosed GD, antithyroid drugs for less than 3 months. PBMCs provided the RNA from which the TCR library was made. Patients were enrolled at an endocrinology department in Xi'an, China. In addition, the sample was reused for a study of T cells in Graves' hyperthyroidism and ophthalmopathy. From that study: Criteria for exclusion of patients were uncontrolled infection, other autoimmune disease, pregnancy or lactation.

This specimen consisted of peripheral blood mononuclear cells (PBMCs), obtained at new diagnosis, from a patient treated with antithyroid drugs. The clonotype was recovered from a man aged 18 to 29 with Graves disease.

The CDR3 loop is CSARKPGETQYF. The CDR3 DNA reads as TGCAGTGCTAGGAAGCCCGGAGAGACCCAGTACTTC. The chain joins TRBV20-1 to TRBJ2-5; D uncertain. Between the trimmed V and J ends, which lost 3 bases and 4 bases, there was a span of 9 bases. CDR1 is DFQATT, CDR2 SNEGSKA, per germline (reference sequence). The CDR3 spans 12 residues.